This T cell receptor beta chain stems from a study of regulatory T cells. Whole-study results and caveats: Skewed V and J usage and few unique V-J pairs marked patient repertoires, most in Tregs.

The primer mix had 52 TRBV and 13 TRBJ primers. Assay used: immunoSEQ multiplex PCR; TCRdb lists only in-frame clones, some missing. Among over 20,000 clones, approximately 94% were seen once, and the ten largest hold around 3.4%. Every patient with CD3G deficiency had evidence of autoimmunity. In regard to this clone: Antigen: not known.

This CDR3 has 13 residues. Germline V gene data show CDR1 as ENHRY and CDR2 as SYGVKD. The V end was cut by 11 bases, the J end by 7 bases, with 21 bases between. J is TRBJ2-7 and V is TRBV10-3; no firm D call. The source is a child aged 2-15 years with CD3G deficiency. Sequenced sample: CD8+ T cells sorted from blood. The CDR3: CAAGRGDPIEQYF. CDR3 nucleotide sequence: TGTGCCGCAGGCCGAGGTGACCCAATAGAGCAGTACTTC.